This T cell receptor beta chain was recorded in a study of neurological immune-mediated disorders. In its sample, this clonotype was seen many times. TCRdb re-derived calls from the 5' RACE reads in MiXCR, one entry per CDR3 protein. This table holds some 56,000 distinct CDR3 sequences, about 3.8% found once. Between the trimmed V and J ends, which lost 6 bases and 2 bases, there was a span of 11 bases. The CDR3 sequence is 14 residues long. The rearrangement links TRBV12-3 or TRBV12-4 to TRBJ2-1; D may be TRBD2 (5 bases). This clonotype originated in a man aged 60-69 years with multiple sclerosis. Sequencing was performed on PBMCs. Here the CDR3 reads CASSLGLTYNEQFF. CDR3 DNA: TGTGCCAGCAGCCTTGGACTGACCTACAATGAGCAGTTCTTC.